This section outlines one TCR beta chain sequence together with its context. Sequencing used immunoSEQ multiplex PCR; TCRdb keeps in-frame clones, though not all of them. The sample records 9,500 to 15,000 clones, nearly 80% being singletons. This record comes from a study of OX40 agonist ivuxolimab in advanced cancers. In germline, CDR1 is SGHAT, CDR2 FQNNGV. The CDR3 is made up of 16 amino acids. Trimming stripped 3 bases from V and 3 bases from J, with 17 bases between. Sample: CD4+ or CD8+ T cells sorted from blood, taken in a trial of the OX40 agonist ivuxolimab. The chain has TRBV11-2 and TRBJ2-5, with D perhaps matching TRBD1 or TRBD2 (6 bases each). This clonotype was sampled from an adult with an advanced solid tumor such as melanoma, head and neck, liver or kidney cancer. The CDR3 loop reads CASSLEGGSLKETQYF. The DNA of the CDR3 is TGTGCCAGCAGCTTGGAGGGGGGCAGTCTTAAAGAGACCCAGTACTTC.